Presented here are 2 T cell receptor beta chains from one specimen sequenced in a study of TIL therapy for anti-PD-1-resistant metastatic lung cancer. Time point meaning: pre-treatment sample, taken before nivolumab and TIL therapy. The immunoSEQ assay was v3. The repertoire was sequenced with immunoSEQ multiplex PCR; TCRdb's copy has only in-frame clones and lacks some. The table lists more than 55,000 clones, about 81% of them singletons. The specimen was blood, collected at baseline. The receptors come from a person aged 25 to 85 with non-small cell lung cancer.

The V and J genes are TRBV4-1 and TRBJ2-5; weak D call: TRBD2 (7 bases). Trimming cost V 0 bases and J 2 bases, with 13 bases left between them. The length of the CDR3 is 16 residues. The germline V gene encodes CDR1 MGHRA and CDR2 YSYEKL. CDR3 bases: TGCGCCAGCAGCCAAGATCTTAGGGGGGGACAAGAGACCCAGTACTTC. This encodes CASSQDLRGGQETQYF.

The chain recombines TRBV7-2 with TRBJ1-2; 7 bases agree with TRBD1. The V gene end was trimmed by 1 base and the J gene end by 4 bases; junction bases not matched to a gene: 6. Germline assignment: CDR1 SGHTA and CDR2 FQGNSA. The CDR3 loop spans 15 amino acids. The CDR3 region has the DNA TGTGCCAGCAGCTTAGATGACAGGGTGGGCTATGGCTACACCTTC. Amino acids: CASSLDDRVGYGYTF.